One and the same sample provided the 22 T cell receptor beta chains below, sequenced in a study of blood T cell repertoires in COVID-19. Sequencing used immunoSEQ multiplex PCR; TCRdb keeps in-frame clones, though not all of them. The data contain some 200,000 clones, approximately 90% of them seen just once; the ten biggest clones take up roughly 4.1%. Source material: peripheral blood. Receptors originate from a man aged 45-65 years with acute or convalescent COVID-19.

The gene calls are TRBV6-6 and TRBJ2-5; the match to TRBD2 covers 11 bases. Per germline, CDR1 MNHNY and CDR2 SVGAGI (reference sequence). The CDR3 has 13 amino acids. With V trimmed by 6 bases and J by 4 bases, 1 base remained unmatched. The CDR3 coding sequence is TGTGCCAGCAGCCTAGCGGGGGGAGAGACCCAGTACTTC. It codes for CASSLAGGETQYF.

This clone appeared once. The V and J genes are TRBV6-5 and TRBJ2-2; 8 bases align to TRBD1. The CDR3 is made up of 15 amino acids. Germline V CDR1 and CDR2: MNHEY, SVGAGI. The trim removed 2 bases at V and 6 bases at J, leaving 5 bases unmatched. The CDR3 DNA is TGTGCCAGCAGTTACAGGAACAGGGGGTCCGGGGAGCTGTTTTTT. This translates into CASSYRNRGSGELFF.

This clone was observed a single time. This sequence joins TRBV6-5 and TRBJ1-5; D call uncertain. CDR1 is MNHEY and CDR2 is SVGAGI in the germline V gene. CDR3 length equals 13 residues. Trimming shortened V by 7 bases and J by 0 bases, and 7 bases separated the two germline ends. CDR3 protein: CASTRSSNQPQHF. The CDR3 bases are TGTGCCAGCACCCGGAGTAGCAATCAGCCCCAGCATTTT.

This chain joins TRBV5-4 and TRBJ1-4, with D unresolved. This CDR3 region has 13 residues. In germline, CDR1 is SGHNT, CDR2 YYREEE (reference sequence). Trimming pared 2 bases from V and 7 bases from J, leaving 9 bases between. CDR3 region: CASSFDFGEKLFF. CDR3 nucleotide sequence: TGTGCCAGCAGCTTTGACTTCGGTGAAAAACTGTTTTTT.

The chain recombines TRBV7-9 with TRBJ1-6, with 8 nucleotides matching TRBD1. This CDR3 is 17 amino acids long. The germline CDR1 and CDR2 sequences are SEHNR and FQNEAQ (reference sequence). The V gene end was trimmed by 7 bases and the J gene end by 7 bases; junction bases not matched to a gene: 15. The DNA for the CDR3 is TGTGCCAGCACCACCGGACAGGGAGGCGGGCAGAATTCACCCCTCCACTTT. Translating gives CASTTGQGGGQNSPLHF.

The rearrangement links TRBV10-3 to TRBJ2-3; 9 bases match TRBD2. Germline V CDR1 and CDR2: ENHRY, SYGVKD. This CDR3 contains 14 residues. V lost 6 bases to trimming and J lost 3 bases; unmatched junction nucleotides: 4. The CDR3 spells CAISLSGGTDTQYF. The CDR3 DNA reads TGTGCCATCAGCCTTAGCGGGGGAACAGATACGCAGTATTTT.

This rearrangement joins TRBV10-2 to TRBJ1-6; D is undetermined. V was cut by 7 bases and J by 5 bases, with 15 bases left in between. Germline V gives CDR1 WSHSY, CDR2 SAAADI. The CDR3 covers 15 residues. CDR3 residues: CASTPDEANNSPLHF. CDR3 in DNA: TGCGCCAGCACACCCGATGAGGCTAATAATTCACCCCTCCACTTT.

The J gene is TRBJ2-1, the V gene TRBV6-5, with 12 bases identical to TRBD1. Germline V gene lookup returns CDR1 MNHEY and CDR2 SVGAGI. The length of the CDR3 is 15 residues. J was trimmed by 7 bases and V by 7 bases; bases with no gene match: 8. The CDR3 spells CASTRPGQGANEQFF. In DNA, the CDR3 is TGTGCCAGCACACGACCGGGACAGGGGGCGAATGAGCAGTTCTTC.

The V gene is TRBV6-5, the J gene TRBJ2-1, with 9 bases matching TRBD2. With 4 bases clipped from V and 4 bases from J, the junction kept 8 bases outside the gene matches. The CDR3 covers 16 residues. CDR1 is MNHEY and CDR2 is SVGAGI in the germline V gene. CDR3 DNA sequence: TGTGCCAGCAGTTCTAAGCGGGGGGCAAGGTACAATGAGCAGTTCTTC. Its protein is CASSSKRGARYNEQFF.

This clone was seen only a few times. The chain recombines TRBV28 with TRBJ1-1, with 7 nucleotides matching TRBD1. The V segment lost 5 bases and the J segment 1 base; nucleotides outside the gene matches: 7. Germline values: CDR1 MDHEN, CDR2 SYDVKM. The CDR3 totals 15 residues. The CDR3 coding sequence is TGTGCCAGCAGTCTACAGGGGATCCGGAACACTGAAGCTTTCTTT. Encoded protein: CASSLQGIRNTEAFF.

J is TRBJ2-2 and V is TRBV18; 8 nucleotides match TRBD1. Germline V lookup: CDR1 KGHSH, CDR2 LQKENI. The CDR3 sequence is 15 residues long. J gave up 5 bases and V 3 bases, and 5 bases lay outside the gene matches. In DNA, the CDR3 is TGTGCCAGCTCACCTATTGGACAGGGTACCGGGGAGCTGTTTTTT. Amino acids: CASSPIGQGTGELFF.

For the CDR3, the DNA is TGTGCCAGCAGCCGGAGGGACAGGGAAACAGAGACCCAGTACTTC. Translated, it gives CASSRRDRETETQYF. The chain joins TRBV7-6 to TRBJ2-5, with 9 nucleotides matching TRBD1. This CDR3 has 15 residues. With V trimmed by 5 bases and J by 4 bases, 8 bases remained unmatched. Germline-derived CDR1 and CDR2 are SGHVS and FNYEAQ.

The V gene is TRBV5-1, the J gene TRBJ1-1; perhaps TRBD1 as D (5 bases). Deletions cut 1 base from V and 3 bases from J, with 13 bases between. The germline CDR1 and CDR2 sequences are SGHRS and YFSETQ. The CDR3 covers 15 residues. CDR3 nucleotide sequence: TGCGCCAGCAGCTTGCTAGCCAGGGAGGACACTGAAGCTTTCTTT. Amino acid sequence: CASSLLAREDTEAFF.

The chain is built from TRBV19 and TRBJ1-2; TRBD1 agrees at 7 bases. The junction had 27 bases not matched to a gene; V was cut back by 5 bases and J by 0 bases. Germline values: CDR1 LNHDA, CDR2 SQIVND (reference sequence). The CDR3 consists of 22 residues. The CDR3 DNA is TGTGCCAGTAGTTCGATCTTAGCTCTCCAGGGGGGCTTTTCCCCTACTAACTATGGCTACACCTTC. It translates to CASSSILALQGGFSPTNYGYTF. Using reference TRBV19 and TRBJ1-2 for the parts outside the CDR3, the full variable domain is DGGITQSPKYLFRKEGQNVTLSCEQNLNHDAMYWYRQDPGQGLRLIYYSQIVNDFQKGDIAEGYSVSREKKESFPLTVTSAQKNPTAFYLCASSSILALQGGFSPTNYGYTFGSGTRLTVV.

V gene TRBV4-1 combines with J gene TRBJ1-2; possible D gene TRBD1, 5 bases. V dropped 0 bases and J dropped 5 bases, with 13 bases sitting between them. CDR3 length: 15 residues. Germline values: CDR1 MGHRA, CDR2 YSYEKL. CDR3 amino acids: CASSQDLDRGYGYTF. The CDR3 DNA follows: TGCGCCAGCAGCCAAGATCTGGATCGGGGGTATGGCTACACCTTC.

This chain connects TRBV11-2 to TRBJ2-3, with D maybe TRBD2 (7 bases). Germline CDR1 SGHAT, CDR2 FQNNGV. The CDR3 loop spans 16 amino acids. The V and J ends lost 5 bases and 3 bases respectively, with 18 bases between them. This CDR3 is CASSQRRGGVTDTQYF. The CDR3 nucleotides are TGTGCCAGCAGCCAGCGAAGGGGGGGGGTTACAGATACGCAGTATTTT.

As regards this clone: This CDR3 is also generated by other DNA sequences in the sample. J is TRBJ2-2 and V is TRBV3-1 (or the pseudogene TRBV3-2); 7 nucleotides align to TRBD2. Looked up from germline, CDR1 is LGHDT and CDR2 is YNNKEL (reference sequence). V was pared by 4 bases and J by 1 base, with 0 bases of the junction left unmatched. The CDR3 totals 14 residues. The CDR3 bases are TGTGCCAGCAGCCGGGGGGGGAACACCGGGGAGCTGTTTTTT. Amino acids: CASSRGGNTGELFF.

This rearrangement joins TRBV2 to TRBJ1-3, with 7 bases aligning to TRBD1. Germline CDR1 reads SNHLY; CDR2 reads FYNNEI. The CDR3 runs to 14 residues. Trimming cost V 11 bases and J 2 bases; bases outside gene matches: 9. CDR3 sequence reads: CAGRTQGAGNTIYF. The DNA for the CDR3 is TGTGCCGGGCGGACCCAGGGGGCTGGAAACACCATATATTTT.

The chain recombines TRBV15 with TRBJ2-2; D perhaps matches TRBD1 (6 bases). Trimming pared 0 bases from V and 5 bases from J, leaving 10 bases between. Germline V lookup: CDR1 LNHNV, CDR2 YYDKDF (reference sequence). This CDR3 spans 15 amino acids. The CDR3 DNA is TGTGCCACCAGCAGAGACAGGGGAGAAACCGGGGAGCTGTTTTTT. It specifies CATSRDRGETGELFF.

The chain is built from TRBV12-5 and TRBJ1-1, with TRBD1 as a possible D gene (6 bases). V lost 2 bases to trimming and J lost 11 bases, with 15 bases between them. This CDR3 spans 13 amino acids. Germline V gene data show CDR1 as LGHNT and CDR2 as FRNRAP. DNA of the CDR3: TGTGCTAGTGGTTTGCTGCCGACAGGTTCGGCTTTCTTT. It specifies CASGLLPTGSAFF.

The V and J genes are TRBV25-1 and TRBJ2-3; maybe TRBD2 (5 bases). The CDR3 has 14 residues. Germline assignment: CDR1 MGHDK and CDR2 SYGVNS. Trimming cost V 7 bases and J 3 bases, with 14 bases left between them. This CDR3 reads CASNDARGTDTQYF. CDR3 coding DNA: TGTGCCAGCAACGACGCAAGAGGGACAGATACGCAGTATTTT.

This rearrangement joins TRBV5-1 to TRBJ1-1, with TRBD1 matching 9 bases. The CDR3 has 14 amino acids. After removal of 0 bases from V and 8 bases from J, the junction contained 5 bases not matched to a gene. Germline V gene sequence: CDR1 SGHRS, CDR2 YFSETQ. The CDR3 sequence is CASSLDRGPLEAFF. As DNA, the CDR3 is TGCGCCAGCAGCTTGGACAGGGGGCCTTTAGAAGCTTTCTTT.